Listed below are T cell receptor beta chains from one sample, sequenced in a study of long-term antiretroviral therapy in people with HIV. Sequencing was performed with immunoSEQ multiplex PCR; in TCRdb, only in-frame clones are kept and a portion is missing. Among approximately 28,000 clones listed, about 84% were seen once. Material: unsorted PBMCs, obtained 0.8 years before starting antiretroviral therapy. The receptors shown here come from a young man with HIV. CDR3s include the opening cysteine and the closing phenylalanine or tryptophan. Fields, in order: CDR3 DNA, CDR3 protein, D gene, clone size, V gene, J gene. A D gene is named only where the DNA matches it firmly. Part of the rows lack a size; the others show once, few, many or a class for expanded clones.

TGCGCCAGCAGCTTGGGGTTCGGGGCAACTAATGAAAAACTGTTTTTT,CASSLGFGATNEKLFF,NA,NA,TRBV5-1,TRBJ1-4
TGCGCCAGCAGCCCGGGGGAGGTCAGGTCCTACAATGAGCAGTTCTTC,CASSPGEVRSYNEQFF,NA,NA,TRBV5-1,TRBJ2-1
TGTGCCATTAGACCCTTCGCTGGGGGGCCAGAGACCCAGTACTTC,CAIRPFAGGPETQYF,NA,NA,TRBV10-3,TRBJ2-5
TGTGCCAGCAGTTCAGGAACCTACGAGCAGTACTTC,CASSSGTYEQYF,NA,NA,TRBV27,TRBJ2-7
TGTGCCAGCAGCGTAGGGGGGGGACTCACTGAAGCTTTCTTT,CASSVGGGLTEAFF,NA,NA,TRBV9,TRBJ1-1
TGCGCCAGCAGCCAAGATCAACGGGGACAGGGACGCTACGAGCAGTACTTC,CASSQDQRGQGRYEQYF,TRBD1,few,TRBV4-1,TRBJ2-7
TGTGCCAGTAGTATAGTCGGACAGAGCCTTGAAGCTTTCTTT,CASSIVGQSLEAFF,NA,NA,TRBV19,TRBJ1-1
TGTGCCAGCTCACCCTCCCCCGGGACAGGGGGCGCAAATGAGCAGTTCTTC,CASSPSPGTGGANEQFF,TRBD1,NA,TRBV18,TRBJ2-1
TGTGCCAGCCGCCGACAGGGGCCCTACAATGAGCAGTTCTTC,CASRRQGPYNEQFF,TRBD1,NA,TRBV7-2,TRBJ2-1
TGCGCCAGCACATTTTCTAGCACAGATACGCAGTATTTT,CASTFSSTDTQYF,NA,NA,TRBV5-1,TRBJ2-3
TGTGCCAGTAACTATATAGGGGGCGCCTCCAACGAGCAGTACTTC,CASNYIGGASNEQYF,TRBD1,NA,TRBV11-2,TRBJ2-7
TGTGCCAGCAGTTTTGGCGCGGACAGGGGGCCTAGTAATGAAAAACTGTTTTTT,CASSFGADRGPSNEKLFF,TRBD1,NA,TRBV27,TRBJ1-4
TGTGCCAGTAGGGGACTTGCAACTAATGAAAAACTGTTTTTT,CASRGLATNEKLFF,NA,NA,TRBV19,TRBJ1-4
TGTGCCAGTAGGGGACAGGGGAACACTGAAGCTTTCTTT,CASRGQGNTEAFF,TRBD1,NA,TRBV19,TRBJ1-1